The entry that follows covers one T cell receptor beta chain sequence. This entry belongs to a study of shared T cell receptors in the human thymus. Assay used: immunoSEQ multiplex PCR; TCRdb lists only in-frame clones, some missing. The sample has more than 550,000 clones; roughly 88% are singletons. CDR1 and CDR2 from the germline V gene are SGHDN and FVKESK. The V and J ends lost 6 bases and 2 bases, in that order; junction bases with no gene match: 4. This CDR3 spans 16 amino acids. Separately, the same data were catalogued under a study of human thymus T cells. This second study notes: The sample donors, healthy Finnish infants, were having corrective surgery for congenital heart defects. Thymic material originated from resections removed in the course of corrective heart surgery. Thymic and blood repertoires seemed to show skewed V and J gene use. Related research described thymic repertoires that were highly overlapping among unrelated individuals.

The chain combines TRBV14 with TRBJ2-2, with TRBD1 identical over 12 bases. The source material was thymocytes. This receptor was identified in a girl under three years old with a congenital heart defect. Written as DNA, the CDR3 is TGTGCCAGCAGTCGGGACAGGGGGCGAAACACCGGGGAGCTGTTTTTT. This codes for CASSRDRGRNTGELFF.